This entry lists 3 T cell receptor beta chains sequenced from one sample in a study of blood T cell repertoires in COVID-19. Using immunoSEQ multiplex PCR, the repertoire was profiled, and TCRdb retains in-frame clones only, with some absent. The table lists 220,000 or so clones, around 81% of them singletons, with less than 2.5% in the top ten. The sample was peripheral blood. The receptors stem from a woman aged 60-75 years with acute or convalescent COVID-19.

V usage is TRBV5-4 and J usage is TRBJ2-1, with TRBD2 matching 8 bases. This CDR3 contains 15 residues. Per the germline V gene, CDR1 is SGHNT and CDR2 is YYREEE (reference sequence). V was pared by 5 bases and J by 0 bases, with 4 bases of the junction left unmatched. The CDR3 reads CASSHGTSSYNEQFF. CDR3 coding DNA: TGTGCCAGCAGTCACGGGACTAGCTCCTACAATGAGCAGTTCTTC. Full variable domain (outside the CDR3, taken from reference TRBV5-4 and TRBJ2-1): ETGVTQSPTHLIKTRGQQVTLRCSSQSGHNTVSWYQQALGQGPQFIFQYYREEENGRGNFPPRFSGLQFPNYSSELNVNALELDDSALYLCASSHGTSSYNEQFFGPGTRLTVL.

The V and J genes are TRBV18 and TRBJ1-3; possibly TRBD1 for D (5 bases). The V gene's germline CDR1 is KGHSH and CDR2 LQKENI. This CDR3 is built from 16 residues. Trimming removed 6 bases from V and 4 bases from J, with 19 bases in between. The DNA of the CDR3 is TGTGCCAGCTCTCCGGGGACGGGAGAGGCGGGAAACACCATATATTTT. Translated: CASSPGTGEAGNTIYF.

This chain links TRBV29-1 with TRBJ2-1, with 8 positions matching TRBD2. Per the germline V gene, CDR1 is SQVTM and CDR2 is ANQGSEA. Losses at the gene ends were 7 bases for V and 2 bases for J; bases not matched to a gene: 7. The length of the CDR3 is 14 residues. The CDR3 DNA reads TGCAGCGCACCGGGGGGGGCACCCTACAATGAGCAGTTCTTC. It is translated as CSAPGGAPYNEQFF.